This TCR beta chain was sequenced during a study of T-cell reconstitution after alpha-beta-depleted transplantation in children. The CDR3 loop spans 14 amino acids. V lost 5 bases, J lost 5 bases, and 15 bases lay in between. In germline, CDR1 is LGHNA, CDR2 YSLEER. This clonotype was seen at least ten times. A library of TCRbeta sequences, prepared with unique molecular identifiers, was generated. TCRdb reprocessed the PCR reads with MiXCR, giving one entry per CDR3 protein. This sample yields hundreds of thousands of distinct CDR3 sequences, of which around 12% are seen a single time; approximately 2.4% belongs to the top ten.

This receptor was identified in a human donor who donated a stem cell graft to a child with acute lymphoblastic leukemia. The V gene is TRBV4-3, the J gene TRBJ2-5, with a possible D match to TRBD1 (6 bases). The specimen was PBMCs from the stem cell graft donor, collected from the stem cell graft. In DNA, the CDR3 is TGCGCCAGCAGCGTCGACCAGGGGACGGAGACCCAGTACTTC. Its protein is CASSVDQGTETQYF.